This is a list of T cell receptor beta chains from one sample in a study of T cell responses to AZD1222 COVID-19 vaccine. The repertoire was sequenced with immunoSEQ multiplex PCR; TCRdb's copy has only in-frame clones and lacks some. The sample includes about 150,000 clones, 90% seen only once; the top ten take about 1.6%. Sequences were derived from peripheral blood, sampled 28 days after the second AZD1222 dose. These receptors originate from an adult who received the AZD1222 COVID-19 vaccine. CDR3s include the opening cysteine and the closing phenylalanine or tryptophan. D genes are given only for firm matches. A row's size may be missing; if present it is once, few, many or a size class.

TRBJ1-6	TRBV11-2	NA	NA	CASSLVDSKNSPLHF	TGTGCCAGCAGCTTAGTGGACAGCAAGAATTCACCCCTCCACTTT
TRBJ1-2	TRBV19	NA	once	CATTTSSWDGYYGYTF	TGTGCCACCACGACCTCCAGCTGGGACGGCTACTATGGCTACACCTTC
TRBJ1-6	TRBV6-5	NA	NA	CASSYSRRTNSPLHF	TGTGCCAGCAGTTACTCACGGAGGACCAATTCACCCCTCCACTTT
TRBJ1-1	TRBV3-1/TRBV3-2	TRBD1	NA	CASSHGTGVREAFF	TGTGCCAGCAGCCACGGGACAGGGGTACGGGAAGCTTTCTTT
TRBJ1-1	TRBV19	NA	NA	CASSLGGFMNTEAFF	TGTGCCAGTAGTTTGGGGGGGTTCATGAACACTGAAGCTTTCTTT
TRBJ2-6	TRBV30	NA	NA	CAWGGPDARANVLTF	TGTGCCTGGGGGGGTCCCGACGCTAGGGCCAACGTCCTGACTTTC
TRBJ1-4	TRBV18	NA	NA	CASSPPNGGNEKLFF	TGTGCCAGCTCACCACCTAACGGTGGGAATGAAAAACTGTTTTTT
TRBJ1-1	TRBV5-1	NA	NA	CASRFTTENTEAFF	TGCGCCAGCCGTTTTACTACAGAAAACACTGAAGCTTTCTTT
TRBJ1-5	TRBV6-5	TRBD1	NA	CASLGQGVNQPQHF	TGTGCCAGCCTGGGACAGGGGGTTAATCAGCCCCAGCATTTT
TRBJ2-7	TRBV4-1	TRBD1	once	CASSWDSGSYEQYF	TGCGCCAGCAGCTGGGACAGCGGATCCTACGAGCAGTACTTC
TRBJ1-4	TRBV29-1	TRBD1	NA	CSVVQGALSEKLFF	TGCAGCGTCGTACAGGGGGCCTTAAGTGAAAAACTGTTTTTT
TRBJ2-1	TRBV5-1	NA	NA	CASSLIVGNYEQFF	TGCGCCAGCAGCCTCATTGTCGGGAACTATGAGCAGTTCTTC
TRBJ1-2	TRBV20-1	NA	few	CSAQSSYGYTF	TGCAGTGCTCAGTCCTCTTATGGCTACACCTTC